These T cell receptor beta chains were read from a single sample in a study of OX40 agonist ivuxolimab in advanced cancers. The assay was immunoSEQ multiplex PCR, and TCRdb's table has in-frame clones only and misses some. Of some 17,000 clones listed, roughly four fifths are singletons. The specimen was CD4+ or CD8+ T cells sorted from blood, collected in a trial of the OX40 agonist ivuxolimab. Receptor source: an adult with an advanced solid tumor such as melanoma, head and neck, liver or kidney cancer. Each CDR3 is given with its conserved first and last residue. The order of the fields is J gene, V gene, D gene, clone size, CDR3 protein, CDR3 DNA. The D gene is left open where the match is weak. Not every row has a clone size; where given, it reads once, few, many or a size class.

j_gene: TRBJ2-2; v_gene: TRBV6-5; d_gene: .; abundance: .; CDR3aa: CASSYAQSGELFF; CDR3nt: TGTGCCAGCAGTTACGCCCAGTCCGGGGAGCTGTTTTTT
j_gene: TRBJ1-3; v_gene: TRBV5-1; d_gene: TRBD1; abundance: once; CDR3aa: CASSVEDRGPGNTIYF; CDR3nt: TGCGCCAGCAGCGTCGAGGACAGGGGGCCCGGAAACACCATATATTTT
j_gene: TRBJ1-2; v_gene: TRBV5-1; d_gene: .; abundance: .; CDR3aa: CASSLLQGWDYGYTF; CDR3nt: TGCGCCAGCAGCTTGTTGCAGGGCTGGGACTATGGCTACACCTTC
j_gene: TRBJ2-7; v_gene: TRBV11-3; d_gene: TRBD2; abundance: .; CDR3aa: CASSSRTSGSYEQYF; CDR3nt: TGTGCCAGCAGCTCCCGGACTAGCGGGAGCTACGAGCAGTACTTC
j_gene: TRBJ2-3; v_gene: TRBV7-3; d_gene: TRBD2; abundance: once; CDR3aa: CASAETSGATDTQYF; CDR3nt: TGTGCCAGCGCAGAAACTAGCGGAGCCACAGATACGCAGTATTTT
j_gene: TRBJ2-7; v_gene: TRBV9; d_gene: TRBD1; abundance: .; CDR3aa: CASSVAWDRVYEQYF; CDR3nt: TGTGCCAGCAGCGTAGCTTGGGACAGGGTCTACGAGCAGTACTTC
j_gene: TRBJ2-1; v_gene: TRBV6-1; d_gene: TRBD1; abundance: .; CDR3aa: CATKQGMGLANEQFF; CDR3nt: TGTGCCACTAAACAGGGGATGGGTTTGGCCAATGAGCAGTTCTTC
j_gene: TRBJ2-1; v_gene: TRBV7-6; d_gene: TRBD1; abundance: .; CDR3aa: CASSYSGTGGKHEQFF; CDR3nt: TGTGCCAGCAGCTACTCCGGGACAGGGGGTAAGCATGAGCAGTTCTTC
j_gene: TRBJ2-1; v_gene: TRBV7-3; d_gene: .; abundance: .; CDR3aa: CASSLKLGEQFF; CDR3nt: TGTGCCAGCAGCTTAAAGTTGGGTGAGCAGTTCTTC
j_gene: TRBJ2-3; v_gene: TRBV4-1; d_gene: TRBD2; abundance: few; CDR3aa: CASSQATGLALDTQYF; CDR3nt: TGCGCCAGCAGCCAGGCTACGGGACTAGCGTTAGATACGCAGTATTTT
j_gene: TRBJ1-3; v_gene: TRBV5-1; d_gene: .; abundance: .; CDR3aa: CASSLEGGPKGPNTIYF; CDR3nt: TGCGCCAGCAGCTTAGAAGGGGGACCTAAGGGCCCGAACACCATATATTTT
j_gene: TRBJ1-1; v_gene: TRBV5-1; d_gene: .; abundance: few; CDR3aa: CASSLVRQPNTEAFF; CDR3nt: TGCGCCAGCAGCTTGGTGAGGCAACCAAACACTGAAGCTTTCTTT
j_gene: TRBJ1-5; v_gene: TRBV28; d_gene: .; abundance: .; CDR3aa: CASTLEIWGNQPQHF; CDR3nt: TGTGCCAGCACCCTGGAGATTTGGGGCAATCAGCCCCAGCATTTT
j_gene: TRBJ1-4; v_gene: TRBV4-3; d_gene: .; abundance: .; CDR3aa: CASSQDTATNEKLFF; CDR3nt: TGCGCCAGCAGCCAAGACACAGCAACTAATGAAAAACTGTTTTTT
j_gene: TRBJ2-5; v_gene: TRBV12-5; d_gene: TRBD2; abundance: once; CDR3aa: CASGLTPSGEETQYF; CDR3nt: TGTGCTAGTGGTTTGACTCCTAGCGGAGAAGAGACCCAGTACTTC
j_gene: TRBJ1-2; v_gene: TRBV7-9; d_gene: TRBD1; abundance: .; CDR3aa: CASSSTGTGVYGYTF; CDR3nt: TGTGCCAGCAGCTCCACCGGGACAGGAGTATATGGCTACACCTTC
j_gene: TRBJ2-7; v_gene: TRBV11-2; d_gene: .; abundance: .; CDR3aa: CASSQSYEQYF; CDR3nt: TGTGCCAGCAGTCAATCCTACGAGCAGTACTTC
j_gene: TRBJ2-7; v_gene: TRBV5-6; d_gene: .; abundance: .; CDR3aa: CASSLGVTGEQYF; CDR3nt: TGTGCCAGCAGCTTGGGGGTGACGGGCGAGCAGTACTTC